The clone carrying this T cell receptor (beta chain) was observed a single time. The CDR3 length is 14 residues. V was shortened by 5 bases and J by 2 bases, with 12 bases between the two germline ends. The germline CDR1 and CDR2 sequences are SGHVS and FNYEAQ. Clones were sequenced by immunoSEQ multiplex PCR, and TCRdb holds only the in-frame ones, with some missing. Of 200,000 to 250,000 clones listed, 84% are singletons. The entry originates in a study of blood T cell repertoires in COVID-19. In assigning cohorts, the study relied on participant-reported clinical history. The chain carries TRBV7-6 and TRBJ2-5, with D tentatively TRBD1 (6 bases). The sequence was collected from a woman between 40 and 50 years old who had recovered from COVID-19. Sequences were obtained from PBMCs or T cells enriched from blood (not recorded which). CDR3 bases: TGTGCCAGCAGCCAGACAGGTAGTCAAGAGACCCAGTACTTC. This codes for CASSQTGSQETQYF.